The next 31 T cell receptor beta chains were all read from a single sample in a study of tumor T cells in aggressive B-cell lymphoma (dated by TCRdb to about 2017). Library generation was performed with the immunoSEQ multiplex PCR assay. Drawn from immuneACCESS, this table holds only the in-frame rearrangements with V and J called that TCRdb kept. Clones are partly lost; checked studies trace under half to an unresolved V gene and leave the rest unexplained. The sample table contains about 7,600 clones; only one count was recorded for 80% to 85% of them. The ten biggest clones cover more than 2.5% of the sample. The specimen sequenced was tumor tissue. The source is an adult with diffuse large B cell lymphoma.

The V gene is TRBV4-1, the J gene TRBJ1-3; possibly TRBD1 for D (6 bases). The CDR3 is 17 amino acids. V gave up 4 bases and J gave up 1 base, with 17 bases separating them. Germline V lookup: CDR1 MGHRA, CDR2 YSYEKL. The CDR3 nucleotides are TGCGCCAGCAGCCTTTTGGGGGACAATGTTTCTGGAAACACCATATATTTT. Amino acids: CASSLLGDNVSGNTIYF.

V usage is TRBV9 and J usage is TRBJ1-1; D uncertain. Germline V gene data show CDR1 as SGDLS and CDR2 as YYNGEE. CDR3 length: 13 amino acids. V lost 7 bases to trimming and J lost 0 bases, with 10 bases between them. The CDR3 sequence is CASGPGVNTEAFF. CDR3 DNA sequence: TGTGCCAGCGGCCCAGGTGTGAACACTGAAGCTTTCTTT.

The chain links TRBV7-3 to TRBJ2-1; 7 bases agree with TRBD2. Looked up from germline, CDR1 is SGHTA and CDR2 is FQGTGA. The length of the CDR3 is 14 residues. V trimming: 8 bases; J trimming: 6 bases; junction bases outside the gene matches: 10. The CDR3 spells CASSWGGISNEQFF. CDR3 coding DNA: TGTGCCAGCTCTTGGGGAGGGATAAGCAATGAGCAGTTCTTC.

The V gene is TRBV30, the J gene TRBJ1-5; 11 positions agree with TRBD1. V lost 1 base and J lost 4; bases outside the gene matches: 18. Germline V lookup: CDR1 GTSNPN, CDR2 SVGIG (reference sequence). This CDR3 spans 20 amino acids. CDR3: CAWSEWTGGVSAALNQPQHF. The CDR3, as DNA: TGTGCCTGGAGTGAATGGACAGGGGGCGTATCGGCCGCTTTAAATCAGCCCCAGCATTTT.

CDR3 bases: TGCGCCAGCAGCCAAGACGTTCGGGGGAGTGGGTCAGATACGCAGTATTTT. Its protein product is CASSQDVRGSGSDTQYF. The chain links TRBV4-3 to TRBJ2-3, with D perhaps TRBD2 (6 bases). The CDR3 spans 17 residues. The germline V gene encodes CDR1 LGHNA and CDR2 YSLEER. Trimming pared 0 bases from V and 4 bases from J, leaving 17 bases between.

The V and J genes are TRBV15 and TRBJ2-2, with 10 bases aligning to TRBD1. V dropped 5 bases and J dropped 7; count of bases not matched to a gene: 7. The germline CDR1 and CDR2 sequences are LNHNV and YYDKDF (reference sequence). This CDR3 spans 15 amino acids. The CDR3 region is CATSGDRGTGGELFF. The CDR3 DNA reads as TGTGCCACCAGCGGGGACAGGGGAACAGGCGGGGAGCTGTTTTTT.

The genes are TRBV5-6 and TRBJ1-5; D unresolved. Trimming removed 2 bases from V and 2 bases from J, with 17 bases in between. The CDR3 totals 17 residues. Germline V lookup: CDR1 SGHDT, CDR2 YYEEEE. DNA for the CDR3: TGTGCCAGCAGCTTCTTGGGTGCCGCGGGCGGCAATCAGCCCCAGCATTTT. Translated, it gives CASSFLGAAGGNQPQHF.

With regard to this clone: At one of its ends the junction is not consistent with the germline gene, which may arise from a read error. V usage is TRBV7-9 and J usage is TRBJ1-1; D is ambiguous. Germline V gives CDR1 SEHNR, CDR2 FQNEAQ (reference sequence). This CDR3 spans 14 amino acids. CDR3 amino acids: CAGSLDGFGAEAFF. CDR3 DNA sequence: TGTGCCGGCAGCTTAGACGGGTTTGGAGCTGAAGCTTTCTTT. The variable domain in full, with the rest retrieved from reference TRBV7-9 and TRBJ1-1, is DTGVSQNPRHKITKRGQNVTFRCDPISEHNRLYWYRQTLGQGPEFLTYFQNEAQLEKSRLLSDRFSAERPKGSFSTLEIQRTEQGDSAMYLCAGSLDGFGAEAFFGQGTRLTVV.

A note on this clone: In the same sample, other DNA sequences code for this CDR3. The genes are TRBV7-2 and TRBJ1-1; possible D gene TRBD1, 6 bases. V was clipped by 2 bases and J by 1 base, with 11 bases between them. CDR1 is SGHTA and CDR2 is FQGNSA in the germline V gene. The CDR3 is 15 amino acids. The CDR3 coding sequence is TGTGCCAGCAGCTTACTGGGGGCAGCGAACACTGAAGCTTTCTTT. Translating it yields CASSLLGAANTEAFF.

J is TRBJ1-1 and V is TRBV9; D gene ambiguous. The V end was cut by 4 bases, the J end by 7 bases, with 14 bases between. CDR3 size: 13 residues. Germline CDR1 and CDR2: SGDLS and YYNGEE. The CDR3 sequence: CASSPHSSFEAFF. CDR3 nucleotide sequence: TGTGCCAGCAGCCCACATTCGTCTTTTGAAGCTTTCTTT.

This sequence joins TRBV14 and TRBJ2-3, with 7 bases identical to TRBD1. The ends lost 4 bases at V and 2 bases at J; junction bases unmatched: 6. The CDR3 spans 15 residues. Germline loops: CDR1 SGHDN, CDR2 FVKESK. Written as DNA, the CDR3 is TGTGCCAGCAGCCCTCGGGACAGCGACACAGATACGCAGTATTTT. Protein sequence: CASSPRDSDTDTQYF.

The CDR3 loop is CASSIGAGVADTQYF. CDR3 bases: TGTGCCAGTAGTATAGGTGCGGGGGTGGCAGATACGCAGTATTTT. The chain joins TRBV19 to TRBJ2-3, with 7 bases fitting TRBD2. The germline V gene has CDR1 LNHDA and CDR2 SQIVND (reference sequence). CDR3 length: 15 amino acids. The V and J ends lost 1 base and 4 bases, in that order; junction bases with no gene match: 5.

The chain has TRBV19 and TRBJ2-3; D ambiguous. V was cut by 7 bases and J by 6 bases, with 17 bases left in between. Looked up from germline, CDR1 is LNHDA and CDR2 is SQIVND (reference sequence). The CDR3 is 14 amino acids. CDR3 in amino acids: CASTFRTFWDTQYF. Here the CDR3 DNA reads TGTGCCAGTACATTCCGTACTTTTTGGGATACGCAGTATTTT.

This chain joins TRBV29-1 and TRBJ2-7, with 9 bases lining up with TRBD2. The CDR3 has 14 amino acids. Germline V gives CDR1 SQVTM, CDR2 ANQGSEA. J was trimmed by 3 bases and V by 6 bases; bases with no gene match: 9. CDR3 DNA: TGCAGCGTCCTGGGGGCGGGAGGGTTCTACGAGCAGTACTTC. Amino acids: CSVLGAGGFYEQYF.

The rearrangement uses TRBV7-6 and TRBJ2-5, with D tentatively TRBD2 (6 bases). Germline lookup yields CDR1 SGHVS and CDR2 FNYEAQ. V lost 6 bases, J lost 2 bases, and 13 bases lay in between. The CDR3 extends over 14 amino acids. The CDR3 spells CASRGPGSQETQYF. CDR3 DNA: TGTGCCAGCAGAGGACCCGGGAGTCAAGAGACCCAGTACTTC.

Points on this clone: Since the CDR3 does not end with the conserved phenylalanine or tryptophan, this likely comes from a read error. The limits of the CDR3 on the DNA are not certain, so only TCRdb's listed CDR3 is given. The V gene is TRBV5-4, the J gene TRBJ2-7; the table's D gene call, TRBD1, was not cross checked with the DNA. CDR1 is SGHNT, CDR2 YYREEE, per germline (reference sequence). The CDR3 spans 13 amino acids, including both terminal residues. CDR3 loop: CASSLDRAKGFIA.

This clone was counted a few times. In DNA, the CDR3 is TGTGCCAGCATCGGAGCAGCCCCAACTAATGAAAAACTGTTTTTT. Translating gives CASIGAAPTNEKLFF. This sequence joins TRBV7-9 and TRBJ1-4, with unresolved D. Trimming pared 7 bases from V and 0 bases from J, leaving 12 bases between. CDR3 length: 15 amino acids. CDR1 is SEHNR and CDR2 is FQNEAQ in the germline V gene (reference sequence).

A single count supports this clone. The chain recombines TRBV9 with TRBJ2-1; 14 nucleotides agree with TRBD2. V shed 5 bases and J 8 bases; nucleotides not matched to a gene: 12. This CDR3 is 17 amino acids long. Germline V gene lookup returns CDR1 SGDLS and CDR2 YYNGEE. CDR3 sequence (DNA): TGTGCCAGCAGTCGCGGGACTAGCGGGAGTCTTTGGGATGAGCAGTTCTTC. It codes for CASSRGTSGSLWDEQFF.

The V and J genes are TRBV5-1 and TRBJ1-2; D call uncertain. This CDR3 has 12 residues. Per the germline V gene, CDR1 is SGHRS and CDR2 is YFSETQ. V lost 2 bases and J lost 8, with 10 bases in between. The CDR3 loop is CASSFREEGYTF. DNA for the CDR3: TGCGCCAGCAGCTTCCGAGAGGAGGGCTACACCTTC.

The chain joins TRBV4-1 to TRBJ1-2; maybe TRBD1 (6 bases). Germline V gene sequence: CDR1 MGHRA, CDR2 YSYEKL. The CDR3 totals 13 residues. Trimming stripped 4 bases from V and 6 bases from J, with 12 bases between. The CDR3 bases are TGCGCCAGCAGCCTTACAGGGTCGGATGGCTACACCTTC. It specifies CASSLTGSDGYTF.

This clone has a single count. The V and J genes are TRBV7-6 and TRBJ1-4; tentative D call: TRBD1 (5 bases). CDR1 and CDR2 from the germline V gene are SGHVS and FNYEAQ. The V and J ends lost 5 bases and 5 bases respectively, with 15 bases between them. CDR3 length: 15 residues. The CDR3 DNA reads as TGTGCCAGCAGCCCGGGAGGGGCCTCCAATGAAAAACTGTTTTTT. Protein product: CASSPGGASNEKLFF.

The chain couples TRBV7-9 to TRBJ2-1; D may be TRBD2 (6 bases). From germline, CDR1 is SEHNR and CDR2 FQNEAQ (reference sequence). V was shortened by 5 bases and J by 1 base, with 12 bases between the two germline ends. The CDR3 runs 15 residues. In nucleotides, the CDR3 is TGTGCCAGCAGCGAGCTCGGGGGATCCTACAATGAGCAGTTCTTC. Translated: CASSELGGSYNEQFF.

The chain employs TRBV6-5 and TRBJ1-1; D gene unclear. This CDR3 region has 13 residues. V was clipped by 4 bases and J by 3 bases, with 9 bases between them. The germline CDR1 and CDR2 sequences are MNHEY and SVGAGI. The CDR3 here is CASSLMQDTEAFF. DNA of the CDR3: TGTGCCAGCAGTTTAATGCAGGACACTGAAGCTTTCTTT.

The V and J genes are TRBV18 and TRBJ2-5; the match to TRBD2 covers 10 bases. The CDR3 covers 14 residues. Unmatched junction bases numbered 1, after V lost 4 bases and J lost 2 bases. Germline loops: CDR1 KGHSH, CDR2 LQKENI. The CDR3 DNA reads TGTGCCAGCTCACAGACTAGCGGGCAAGAGACCCAGTACTTC. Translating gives CASSQTSGQETQYF.

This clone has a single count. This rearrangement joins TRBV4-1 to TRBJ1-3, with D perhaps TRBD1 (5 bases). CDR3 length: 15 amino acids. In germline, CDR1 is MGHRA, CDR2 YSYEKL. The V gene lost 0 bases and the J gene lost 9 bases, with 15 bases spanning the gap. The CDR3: CASSQDWSQGATIYF. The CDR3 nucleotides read TGCGCCAGCAGCCAAGATTGGTCCCAGGGCGCCACCATATATTTT.

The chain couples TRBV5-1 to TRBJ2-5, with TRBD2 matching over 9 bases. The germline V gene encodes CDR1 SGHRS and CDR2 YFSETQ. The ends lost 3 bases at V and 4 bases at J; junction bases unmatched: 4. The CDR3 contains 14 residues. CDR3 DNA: TGCGCCAGCAGCTATAGCGGGAGAGCAGAGACCCAGTACTTC. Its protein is CASSYSGRAETQYF.

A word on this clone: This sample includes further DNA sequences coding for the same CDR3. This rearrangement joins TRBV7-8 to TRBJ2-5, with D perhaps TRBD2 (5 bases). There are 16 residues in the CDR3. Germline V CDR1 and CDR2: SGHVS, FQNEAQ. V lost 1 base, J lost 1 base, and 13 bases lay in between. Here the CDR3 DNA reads TGTGCCAGCAGCTTAGATTCTAGAGGACTCCAAGAGACCCAGTACTTC. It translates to CASSLDSRGLQETQYF.

This CDR3 is CASSFWGGNEKLFF. The CDR3 DNA reads as TGCGCCAGCAGCTTTTGGGGAGGTAATGAAAAACTGTTTTTT. J is TRBJ1-4 and V is TRBV5-1; D unclear. CDR1 and CDR2 from the germline V gene are SGHRS and YFSETQ. V shed 2 bases and J shed 4 bases, with 9 bases lying between them. The CDR3 sequence is 14 residues long.

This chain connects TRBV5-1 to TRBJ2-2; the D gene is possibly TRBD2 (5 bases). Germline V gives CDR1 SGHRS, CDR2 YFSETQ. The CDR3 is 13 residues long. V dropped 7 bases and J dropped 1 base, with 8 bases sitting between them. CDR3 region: CASVRENTGELFF. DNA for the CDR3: TGCGCCAGCGTTCGGGAGAACACCGGGGAGCTGTTTTTT. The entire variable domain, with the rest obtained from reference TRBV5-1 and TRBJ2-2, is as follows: KAGVTQTPRYLIKTRGQQVTLSCSPISGHRSVSWYQQTPGQGLQFLFEYFSETQRNKGNFPGRFSGRQFSNSRSEMNVSTLELGDSALYLCASVRENTGELFFGEGSRLTVL.

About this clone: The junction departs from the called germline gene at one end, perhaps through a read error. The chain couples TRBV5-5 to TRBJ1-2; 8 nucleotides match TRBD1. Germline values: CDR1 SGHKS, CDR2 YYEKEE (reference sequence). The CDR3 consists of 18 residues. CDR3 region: CTSSWNGQGGPFPYGYTF. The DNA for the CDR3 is TGTACCAGCAGCTGGAACGGACAGGGAGGCCCTTTTCCCTATGGCTACACCTTC. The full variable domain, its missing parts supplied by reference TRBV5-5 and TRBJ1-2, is DAGVTQSPTHLIKTRGQQVTLRCSPISGHKSVSWYQQVLGQGPQFIFQYYEKEERGRGNFPDRFSARQFPNYSSELNVNALLLGDSALYLCTSSWNGQGGPFPYGYTFGSGTRLTVV.

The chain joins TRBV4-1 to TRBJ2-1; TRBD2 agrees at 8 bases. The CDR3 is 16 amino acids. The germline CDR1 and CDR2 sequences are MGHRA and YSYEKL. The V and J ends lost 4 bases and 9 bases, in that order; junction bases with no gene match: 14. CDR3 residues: CASSLAGQALVGEQFF. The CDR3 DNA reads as TGCGCCAGCAGCCTAGCGGGACAAGCTTTAGTCGGTGAGCAGTTCTTC.